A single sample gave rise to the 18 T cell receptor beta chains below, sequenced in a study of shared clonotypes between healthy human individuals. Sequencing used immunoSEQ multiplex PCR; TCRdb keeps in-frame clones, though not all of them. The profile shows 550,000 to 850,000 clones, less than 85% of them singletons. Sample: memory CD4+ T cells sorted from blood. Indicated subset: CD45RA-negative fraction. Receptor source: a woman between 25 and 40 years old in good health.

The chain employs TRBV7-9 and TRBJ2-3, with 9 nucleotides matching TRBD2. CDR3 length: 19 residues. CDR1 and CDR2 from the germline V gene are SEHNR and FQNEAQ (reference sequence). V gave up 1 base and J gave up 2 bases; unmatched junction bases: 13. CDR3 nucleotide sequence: TGTGCCAGCAGCTTAGGACTAGCGGCCGGAGAGGTGGTCACAGATACGCAGTATTTT. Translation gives CASSLGLAAGEVVTDTQYF.

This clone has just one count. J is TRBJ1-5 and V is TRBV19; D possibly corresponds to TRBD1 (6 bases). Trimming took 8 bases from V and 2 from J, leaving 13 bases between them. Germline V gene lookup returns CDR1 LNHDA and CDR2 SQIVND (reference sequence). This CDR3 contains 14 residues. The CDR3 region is CASSNRGGNQPQHF. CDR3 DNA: TGTGCCAGTTCAAATAGGGGGGGCAATCAGCCCCAGCATTTT. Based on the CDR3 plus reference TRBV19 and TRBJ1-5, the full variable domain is DGGITQSPKYLFRKEGQNVTLSCEQNLNHDAMYWYRQDPGQGLRLIYYSQIVNDFQKGDIAEGYSVSREKKESFPLTVTSAQKNPTAFYLCASSNRGGNQPQHFGDGTRLSIL.

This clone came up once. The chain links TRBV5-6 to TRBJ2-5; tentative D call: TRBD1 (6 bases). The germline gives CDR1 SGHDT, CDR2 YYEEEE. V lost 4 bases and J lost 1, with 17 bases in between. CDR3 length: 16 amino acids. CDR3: CASSLGMTGFQETQYF. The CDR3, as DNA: TGTGCCAGCAGCCTAGGAATGACAGGTTTCCAAGAGACCCAGTACTTC. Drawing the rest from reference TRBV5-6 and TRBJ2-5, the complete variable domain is DAGVTQSPTHLIKTRGQQVTLRCSPKSGHDTVSWYQQALGQGPQFIFQYYEEEERQRGNFPDRFSGHQFPNYSSELNVNALLLGDSALYLCASSLGMTGFQETQYFGPGTRLLVL.

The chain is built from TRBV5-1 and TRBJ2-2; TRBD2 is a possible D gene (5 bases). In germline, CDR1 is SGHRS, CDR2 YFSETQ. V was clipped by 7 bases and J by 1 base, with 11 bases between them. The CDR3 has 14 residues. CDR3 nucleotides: TGCGCCAGCCACCCGGGGAAGAACACCGGGGAGCTGTTTTTT. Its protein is CASHPGKNTGELFF.

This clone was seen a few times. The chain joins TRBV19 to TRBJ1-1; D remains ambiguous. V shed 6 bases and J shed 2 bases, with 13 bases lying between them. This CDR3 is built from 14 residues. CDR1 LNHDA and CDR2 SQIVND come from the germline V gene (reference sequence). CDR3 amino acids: CASSRLVSNTEAFF. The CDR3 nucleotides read TGTGCCAGTAGCCGCCTTGTCTCAAACACTGAAGCTTTCTTT.

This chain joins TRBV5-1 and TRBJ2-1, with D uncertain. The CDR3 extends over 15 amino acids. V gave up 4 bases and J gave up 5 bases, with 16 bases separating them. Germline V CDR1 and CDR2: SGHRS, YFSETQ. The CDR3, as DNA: TGCGCCAGCAGCGTGGGTGTGGCTCGAAACAATGAGCAGTTCTTC. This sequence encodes CASSVGVARNNEQFF.

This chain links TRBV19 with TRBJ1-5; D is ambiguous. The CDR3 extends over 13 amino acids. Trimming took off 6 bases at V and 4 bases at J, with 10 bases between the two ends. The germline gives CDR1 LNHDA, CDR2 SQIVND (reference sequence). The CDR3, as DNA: TGTGCCAGTAGCCCCTTTTTGAATCAGCCCCAGCATTTT. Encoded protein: CASSPFLNQPQHF. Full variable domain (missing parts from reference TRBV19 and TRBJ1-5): DGGITQSPKYLFRKEGQNVTLSCEQNLNHDAMYWYRQDPGQGLRLIYYSQIVNDFQKGDIAEGYSVSREKKESFPLTVTSAQKNPTAFYLCASSPFLNQPQHFGDGTRLSIL.

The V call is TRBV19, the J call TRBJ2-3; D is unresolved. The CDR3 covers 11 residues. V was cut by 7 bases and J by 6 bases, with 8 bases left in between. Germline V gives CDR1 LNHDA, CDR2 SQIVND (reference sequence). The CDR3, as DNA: TGTGCCAGTAAAGGGATCGATACGCAGTATTTT. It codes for CASKGIDTQYF. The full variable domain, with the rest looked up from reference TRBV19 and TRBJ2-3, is DGGITQSPKYLFRKEGQNVTLSCEQNLNHDAMYWYRQDPGQGLRLIYYSQIVNDFQKGDIAEGYSVSREKKESFPLTVTSAQKNPTAFYLCASKGIDTQYFGPGTRLTVL.

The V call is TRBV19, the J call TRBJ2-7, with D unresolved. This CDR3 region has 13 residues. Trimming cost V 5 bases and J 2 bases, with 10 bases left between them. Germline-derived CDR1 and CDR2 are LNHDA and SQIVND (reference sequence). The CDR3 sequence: CASSVTQAYEQYF. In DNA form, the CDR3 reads TGTGCCAGTAGTGTGACTCAAGCCTACGAGCAGTACTTC.

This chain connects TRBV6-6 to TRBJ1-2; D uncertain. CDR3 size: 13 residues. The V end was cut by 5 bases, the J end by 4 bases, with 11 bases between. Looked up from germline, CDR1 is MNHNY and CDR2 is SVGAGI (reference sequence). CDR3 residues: CASSPEGTYGYTF. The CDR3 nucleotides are TGTGCCAGCAGTCCGGAGGGAACCTATGGCTACACCTTC.

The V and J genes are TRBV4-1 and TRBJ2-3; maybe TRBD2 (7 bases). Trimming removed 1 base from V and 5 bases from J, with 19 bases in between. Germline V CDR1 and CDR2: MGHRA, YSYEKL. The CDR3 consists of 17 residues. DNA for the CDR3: TGCGCCAGCAGCCAAGGGCGAGGGGGGGAGGAGTTAGATACGCAGTATTTT. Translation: CASSQGRGGEELDTQYF.

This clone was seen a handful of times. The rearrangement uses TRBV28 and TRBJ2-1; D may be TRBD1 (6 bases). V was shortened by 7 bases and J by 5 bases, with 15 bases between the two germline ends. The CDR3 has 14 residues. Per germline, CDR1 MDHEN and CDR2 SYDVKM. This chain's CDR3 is CASNRWGQHNEQFF. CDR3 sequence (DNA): TGTGCCAGCAACCGCTGGGGGCAGCACAATGAGCAGTTCTTC.

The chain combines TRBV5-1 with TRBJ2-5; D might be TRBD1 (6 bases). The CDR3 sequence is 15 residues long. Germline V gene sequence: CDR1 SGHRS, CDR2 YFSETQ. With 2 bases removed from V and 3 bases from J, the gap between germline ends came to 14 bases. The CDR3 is CASSFGYRTEETQYF. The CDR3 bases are TGCGCCAGCAGCTTTGGCTATAGGACAGAAGAGACCCAGTACTTC.

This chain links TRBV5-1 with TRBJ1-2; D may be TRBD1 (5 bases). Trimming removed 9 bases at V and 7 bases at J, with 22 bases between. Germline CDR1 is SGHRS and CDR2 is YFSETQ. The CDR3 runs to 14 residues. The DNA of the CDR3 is TGCGCCACCAAGGATCCCGGGGCAGAGGTTGGCTACACCTTC. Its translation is CATKDPGAEVGYTF. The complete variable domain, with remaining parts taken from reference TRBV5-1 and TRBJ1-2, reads KAGVTQTPRYLIKTRGQQVTLSCSPISGHRSVSWYQQTPGQGLQFLFEYFSETQRNKGNFPGRFSGRQFSNSRSEMNVSTLELGDSALYLCATKDPGAEVGYTFGSGTRLTVV.

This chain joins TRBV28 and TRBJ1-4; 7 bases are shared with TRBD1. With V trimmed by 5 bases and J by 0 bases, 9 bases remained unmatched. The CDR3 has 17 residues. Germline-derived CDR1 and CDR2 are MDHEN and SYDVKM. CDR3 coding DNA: TGTGCCAGCAGTGACCCGGGACAGTATGCAACTAATGAAAAACTGTTTTTT. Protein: CASSDPGQYATNEKLFF.

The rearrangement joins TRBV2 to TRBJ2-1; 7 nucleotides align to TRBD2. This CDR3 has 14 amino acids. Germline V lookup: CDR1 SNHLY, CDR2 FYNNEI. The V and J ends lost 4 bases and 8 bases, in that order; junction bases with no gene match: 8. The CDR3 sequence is CASSVGHREDEQFF. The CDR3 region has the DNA TGTGCCAGCAGTGTGGGCCACCGGGAGGATGAGCAGTTCTTC.

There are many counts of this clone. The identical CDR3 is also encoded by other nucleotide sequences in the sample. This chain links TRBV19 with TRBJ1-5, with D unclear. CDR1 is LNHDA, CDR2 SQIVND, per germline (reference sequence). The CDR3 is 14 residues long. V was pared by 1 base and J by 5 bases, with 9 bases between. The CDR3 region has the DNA TGTGCCAGTAGTATAGGTCAGAAGGATCAGCCCCAGCATTTT. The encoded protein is CASSIGQKDQPQHF.

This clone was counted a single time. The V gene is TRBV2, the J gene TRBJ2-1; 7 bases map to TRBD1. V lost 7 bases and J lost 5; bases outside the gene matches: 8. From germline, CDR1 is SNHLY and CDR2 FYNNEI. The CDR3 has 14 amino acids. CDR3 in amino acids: CASNTDRPHNEQFF. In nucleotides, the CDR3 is TGTGCCAGCAATACGGACAGGCCCCACAATGAGCAGTTCTTC. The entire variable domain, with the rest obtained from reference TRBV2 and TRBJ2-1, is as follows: EPEVTQTPSHQVTQMGQEVILRCVPISNHLYFYWYRQILGQKVEFLVSFYNNEISEKSEIFDDQFSVERPDGSNFTLKIRSTKLEDSAMYFCASNTDRPHNEQFFGPGTRLTVL.